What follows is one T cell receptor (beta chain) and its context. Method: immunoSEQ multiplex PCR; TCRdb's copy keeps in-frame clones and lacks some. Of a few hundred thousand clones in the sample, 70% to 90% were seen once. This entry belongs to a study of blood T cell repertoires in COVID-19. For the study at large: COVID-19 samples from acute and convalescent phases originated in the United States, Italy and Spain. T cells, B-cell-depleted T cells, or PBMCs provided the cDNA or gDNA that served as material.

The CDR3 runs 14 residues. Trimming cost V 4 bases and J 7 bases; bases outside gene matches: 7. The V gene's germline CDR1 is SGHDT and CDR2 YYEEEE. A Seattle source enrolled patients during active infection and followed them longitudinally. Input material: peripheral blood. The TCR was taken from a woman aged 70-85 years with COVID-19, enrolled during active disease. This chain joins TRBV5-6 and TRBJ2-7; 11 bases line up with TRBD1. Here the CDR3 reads CASSRGQGAREQYF. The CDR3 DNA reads TGTGCCAGCAGCCGTGGACAGGGGGCGCGTGAGCAGTACTTC.